These 18 T cell receptor beta chains were all obtained from the same sample, sequenced in a study of T cell changes during pregnancy in multiple sclerosis. TCRdb keeps only in-frame clones here, not all; method: immunoSEQ multiplex PCR. The top ten hold roughly 0.7% of the sample, which has about 72,000 clones, 91% seen once. Source: peripheral blood, taken in the third trimester of pregnancy. Receptors originate from a female donor in good health, enrolled as a control in a pregnancy study.

This clone was counted a single time. This chain uses TRBV19 with TRBJ2-7; D might be TRBD1 (6 bases). Per the germline V gene, CDR1 is LNHDA and CDR2 is SQIVND (reference sequence). The CDR3 length is 15 residues. Trimming removed 5 bases from V and 4 bases from J, with 18 bases in between. DNA for the CDR3: TGTGCCAGTAGTTCCCCGGGCAGGGGCCAATACGAGCAGTACTTC. It codes for CASSSPGRGQYEQYF.

The rearrangement joins TRBV6-4 to TRBJ1-1; D perhaps matches TRBD1 (6 bases). Germline lookup yields CDR1 MRHNA and CDR2 SNTAGT. V gave up 0 bases and J gave up 5 bases, with 13 bases separating them. The CDR3 extends over 15 amino acids. The CDR3 reads CASSDSQGFRTEAFF. CDR3 coding DNA: TGTGCCAGCAGTGACTCCCAGGGGTTTAGGACTGAAGCTTTCTTT.

This clone has only one observation. The chain joins TRBV5-1 to TRBJ2-7, with no clear D. Trimming pared 0 bases from V and 0 bases from J, leaving 4 bases between. This CDR3 spans 13 amino acids. Germline CDR1 and CDR2: SGHRS and YFSETQ. CDR3 nucleotide sequence: TGCGCCAGCAGCTTGGACGGCTCCTACGAGCAGTACTTC. Its translation: CASSLDGSYEQYF.

This chain links TRBV6-6 with TRBJ2-7; 9 bases are shared with TRBD2. V was clipped by 2 bases and J by 5 bases; unmatched bases: 7. The CDR3 consists of 15 residues. Per germline, CDR1 MNHNY and CDR2 SVGAGI (reference sequence). The CDR3 spells CASSYGGRARNEQYF. In DNA, the CDR3 is TGTGCCAGCAGTTACGGCGGGAGGGCCAGGAACGAGCAGTACTTC.

The V gene is TRBV6-1, the J gene TRBJ2-3, with D possibly matching TRBD2 (6 bases). CDR1 MNHNS and CDR2 SASEGT come from the germline V gene. The CDR3 has 16 amino acids. V was cut by 2 bases and J by 0 bases, with 12 bases left in between. CDR3 amino acids: CASSERGGVSTDTQYF. CDR3 bases: TGTGCCAGCAGTGAAAGGGGCGGGGTTAGCACAGATACGCAGTATTTT.

This chain uses TRBV27 with TRBJ2-7, with D perhaps matching TRBD1 (6 bases). Germline V CDR1 and CDR2: MNHEY, SMNVEV (reference sequence). V lost 2 bases, J lost 6 bases, and 11 bases lay in between. The CDR3 is made up of 13 amino acids. The CDR3 DNA is TGTGCCAGCAGTTTACAACAGGGAAGCGAGCAGTACTTC. Amino acids: CASSLQQGSEQYF.

The CDR3 loop reads CASSENRGPVYGYTF. Written as DNA, the CDR3 is TGTGCCAGCAGCGAAAACAGGGGGCCCGTCTATGGCTACACCTTC. V is TRBV7-2 and J is TRBJ1-2, with TRBD1 matching over 9 bases. Germline loops: CDR1 SGHTA, CDR2 FQGNSA. The CDR3 spans 15 residues. The ends lost 5 bases at V and 4 bases at J; junction bases unmatched: 8.

The chain combines TRBV28 with TRBJ2-3; D is uncertain. V gave up 5 bases and J gave up 0 bases, with 18 bases separating them. The CDR3 extends over 17 amino acids. CDR1 MDHEN and CDR2 SYDVKM come from the germline V gene. The CDR3: CASSPLGRSTSTDTQYF. CDR3 in DNA: TGTGCCAGCAGTCCCCTAGGAAGGAGCACTAGCACAGATACGCAGTATTTT.

The chain couples TRBV5-4 to TRBJ1-1; D gene ambiguous. The germline V gene encodes CDR1 SGHNT and CDR2 YYREEE (reference sequence). This CDR3 is built from 13 residues. Trimming took off 0 bases at V and 1 base at J, with 4 bases between the two ends. CDR3 bases: TGTGCCAGCAGCTTGGCCCGGAACACTGAAGCTTTCTTT. Translation: CASSLARNTEAFF.

Only a few counts were recorded for this clone. The sample contains more than one DNA sequence encoding this CDR3. This sequence joins TRBV5-1 and TRBJ1-2, with a tentative D call TRBD1 (5 bases). The CDR3 has 13 residues. The germline V and J ends were trimmed by 0 bases and 2 bases, with 5 bases remaining between them. Germline V lookup: CDR1 SGHRS, CDR2 YFSETQ. The CDR3 protein is CASSLAGNYGYTF. As DNA, the CDR3 is TGCGCCAGCAGCTTGGCAGGGAACTATGGCTACACCTTC.

The chain couples TRBV6-5 to TRBJ2-7; D is perhaps TRBD1 (5 bases). The CDR3 contains 14 residues. V lost 6 bases and J lost 4, with 16 bases in between. From germline, CDR1 is MNHEY and CDR2 SVGAGI. The CDR3 loop is CASREGEGAYEQYF. For the CDR3, the DNA is TGTGCCAGCAGAGAAGGGGAAGGTGCGTACGAGCAGTACTTC.

V gene TRBV21-1 combines with J gene TRBJ2-3; TRBD1, as called in the table, went unchecked against the DNA. TRBV21-1 represents a pseudogene. This CDR3 is 18 amino acids long. CDR3 residues: CASSLHTEGAGVTDTQYF. The DNA of the CDR3 is TGTGCCAGCAGCCTTCACACGGAGGGGGCGGGCGTGACAGATACGCAGTATTTT.

V gene TRBV28 combines with J gene TRBJ2-2; the match to TRBD1 covers 9 bases. CDR3 length: 16 residues. V lost 1 base and J lost 4; bases outside the gene matches: 4. CDR1 is MDHEN and CDR2 is SYDVKM in the germline V gene. This chain's CDR3 is CASSLFRTGATGELFF. The CDR3 bases are TGTGCCAGCAGTTTATTTCGGACAGGGGCCACCGGGGAGCTGTTTTTT.

V gene TRBV7-6 combines with J gene TRBJ2-7; no reliable D call. CDR1 and CDR2 (germline): SGHVS, FNYEAQ. The CDR3 has 12 residues. V lost 1 base and J lost 7, with 8 bases in between. CDR3: CASSLGGSEQYF. Written as DNA, the CDR3 is TGTGCCAGCAGCTTAGGCGGTTCGGAGCAGTACTTC.

This clone was observed a single time. The gene calls are TRBV18 and TRBJ2-7, with D possibly matching TRBD2 (7 bases). V was trimmed by 2 bases and J by 5 bases, leaving 13 bases between them. The CDR3 sequence is 14 residues long. CDR1 and CDR2 (germline): KGHSH, LQKENI. CDR3 amino acids: CASSPVGGPNEQYF. The CDR3 DNA reads TGTGCCAGCTCACCAGTGGGGGGGCCTAACGAGCAGTACTTC.

V usage is TRBV20-1 and J usage is TRBJ2-7, with D possibly being TRBD1 (6 bases). The CDR3 runs to 11 residues. Trimming removed 7 bases from V and 2 bases from J, with 9 bases in between. Germline V gene data show CDR1 as DFQATT and CDR2 as SNEGSKA (reference sequence). CDR3 coding DNA: TGCAGTGGAACAGGGCCCTACGAGCAGTACTTC. It encodes CSGTGPYEQYF.

The chain couples TRBV5-6 to TRBJ2-1; 12 bases agree with TRBD2. The germline V gene has CDR1 SGHDT and CDR2 YYEEEE. The V and J ends lost 4 bases and 7 bases, in that order; junction bases with no gene match: 12. The CDR3 runs 17 residues. The CDR3 reads CASSPRQPGTSGNEQFF. The CDR3 DNA reads as TGTGCCAGCAGCCCCCGGCAACCTGGGACTAGCGGGAATGAGCAGTTCTTC.

This clone was observed once. This chain uses TRBV20-1 with TRBJ2-2; D is uncertain. The CDR3 is 11 amino acids. Trimming stripped 3 bases from V and 5 bases from J, with 4 bases between. Germline-derived CDR1 and CDR2 are DFQATT and SNEGSKA (reference sequence). The CDR3 reads CSASRTGELFF. In DNA form, the CDR3 reads TGCAGTGCTAGTCGTACCGGGGAGCTGTTTTTT.